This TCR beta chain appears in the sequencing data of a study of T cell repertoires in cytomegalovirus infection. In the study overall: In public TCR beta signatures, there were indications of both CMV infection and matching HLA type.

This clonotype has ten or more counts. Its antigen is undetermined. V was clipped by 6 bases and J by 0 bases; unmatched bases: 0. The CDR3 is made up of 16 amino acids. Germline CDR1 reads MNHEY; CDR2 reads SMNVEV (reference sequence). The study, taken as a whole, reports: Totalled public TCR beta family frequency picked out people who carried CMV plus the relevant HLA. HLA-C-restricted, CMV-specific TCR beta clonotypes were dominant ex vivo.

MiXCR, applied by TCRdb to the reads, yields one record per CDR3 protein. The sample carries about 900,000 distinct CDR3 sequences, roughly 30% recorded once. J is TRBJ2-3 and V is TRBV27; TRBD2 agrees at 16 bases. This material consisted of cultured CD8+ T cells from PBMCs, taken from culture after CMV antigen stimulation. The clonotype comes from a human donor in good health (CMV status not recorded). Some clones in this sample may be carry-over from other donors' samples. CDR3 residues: CASRGLAGGSTDTQYF. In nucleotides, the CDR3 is TGTGCCAGCAGGGGACTAGCGGGGGGGAGCACAGATACGCAGTATTTT.